These T cell receptor beta chains were read from a single sample in a study of control samples from healthy donors and cancer patients. Profiled with immunoSEQ multiplex PCR; TCRdb holds only in-frame clones, not every one. The table records about 120,000 clones, less than 90% of them present only once. The sequencing input was blood. The origin of the receptors is a man between 18 and 29 years old in good health. CDR3s include the opening cysteine and the closing phenylalanine or tryptophan. D genes are given only for firm matches. The listing skips clone size in some rows; elsewhere it reads once, few, many or a size class.

TRBV28	NA	NA	TRBJ1-2	CASSPALWGYGYTF	TGTGCCAGCAGTCCAGCCTTATGGGGCTATGGCTACACCTTC
TRBV2	once	NA	TRBJ2-2	CASGGWAGGTGELFF	TGTGCCAGCGGAGGATGGGCCGGTGGTACCGGGGAGCTGTTTTTT
TRBV9	NA	NA	TRBJ1-2	CASSVRGGRDGYTF	TGTGCCAGCAGCGTTCGTGGGGGGCGGGACGGCTACACCTTC
TRBV9	NA	TRBD2	TRBJ2-3	CASSVGGLGTDTQYF	TGTGCCAGCAGCGTGGGAGGACTAGGCACAGATACGCAGTATTTT
TRBV5-4	NA	NA	TRBJ2-6	CATYPGLQGGANVLTF	TGTGCCACCTATCCGGGTCTCCAGGGAGGGGCCAACGTCCTGACTTTC
TRBV6-4	many	NA	TRBJ1-2	CASSDGENYGYTF	TGTGCCAGCAGTGACGGGGAGAACTATGGCTACACCTTC
TRBV5-4	once	TRBD2	TRBJ2-1	CASSLLLAGANEQFF	TGTGCCAGCAGCTTGTTACTAGCGGGAGCCAATGAGCAGTTCTTC
TRBV5-1	NA	NA	TRBJ1-1	CASSPRGNTEAFF	TGCGCCAGCAGCCCCAGGGGGAACACTGAAGCTTTCTTT
TRBV19	NA	TRBD1	TRBJ2-2	CASRRTGDTGELFF	TGTGCCAGTAGAAGGACAGGGGACACCGGGGAGCTGTTTTTT
TRBV5-4	NA	NA	TRBJ1-4	CASSLTYGQATNEKLFF	TGTGCCAGCAGCTTGACGTACGGACAAGCAACTAATGAAAAACTGTTTTTT
TRBV5-1	NA	TRBD1	TRBJ2-3	CASSPTTGVGTDTQYF	TGCGCCAGCAGCCCGACGACAGGGGTCGGCACAGATACGCAGTATTTT
TRBV19	few	TRBD1	TRBJ2-2	CASSTGTGELFF	TGTGCCAGTTCGACAGGGACCGGGGAGCTGTTTTTT
TRBV6-5	NA	NA	TRBJ1-1	CASTPVAIGNTEAFF	TGTGCCAGCACCCCAGTTGCGATCGGGAACACTGAAGCTTTCTTT
TRBV12-3/TRBV12-4	NA	NA	TRBJ1-1	CASSFSPEAFF	TGTGCCAGCAGTTTTAGTCCTGAAGCTTTCTTT
TRBV2	NA	NA	TRBJ1-2	CASSSGQLRSYTF	TGTGCCAGCAGCTCCGGACAGCTTCGCAGCTACACCTTC
TRBV4-1	NA	TRBD1	TRBJ1-3	CASSQDRDRVISSGNTIYF	TGCGCCAGCAGCCAAGACAGAGACAGGGTTATCAGCTCTGGAAACACCATATATTTT
TRBV29-1	NA	NA	TRBJ2-7	CSVGRVAGYEQYF	TGCAGCGTTGGAAGGGTTGCGGGATACGAGCAGTACTTC
TRBV7-2	once	TRBD2	TRBJ2-7	CASSLGRSGSSYEQYF	TGTGCCAGCAGCTTAGGGCGGAGCGGGAGCTCCTACGAGCAGTACTTC
TRBV5-1	NA	NA	TRBJ2-1	CASSLKGGDYNEQFF	TGCGCCAGCAGCTTGAAAGGGGGGGACTACAATGAGCAGTTCTTC
TRBV27	few	TRBD1	TRBJ2-7	CASSYSRGRMYEQYF	TGTGCCAGCAGTTACTCCAGGGGGCGCATGTACGAGCAGTACTTC
TRBV11-2	NA	NA	TRBJ1-1	CASSLVQGLNTEAFF	TGTGCCAGCAGCTTAGTGCAGGGATTGAACACTGAAGCTTTCTTT
TRBV6-2/TRBV6-3	NA	NA	TRBJ2-2	CASSLEASVNTGELFF	TGTGCCAGCAGTCTAGAGGCCTCAGTGAACACCGGGGAGCTGTTTTTT
TRBV27	NA	NA	TRBJ2-7	CASSLIGKIDLYEQYF	TGTGCCAGCAGTTTAATCGGCAAAATAGACCTCTACGAGCAGTACTTC
TRBV20-1	NA	TRBD1	TRBJ2-1	CSASRQGVSNEQFF	TGCAGTGCTAGTAGACAGGGGGTTTCCAATGAGCAGTTCTTC
TRBV10-3	NA	TRBD2	TRBJ2-1	CAISASGRALNEQFF	TGTGCCATCAGCGCAAGCGGGAGGGCCCTCAATGAGCAGTTCTTC
TRBV6-5	NA	NA	TRBJ2-7	CASTSPPGVEQYF	TGTGCCAGCACCTCACCCCCAGGGGTCGAGCAGTACTTC
TRBV6-2/TRBV6-3	NA	NA	TRBJ1-5	CASSYSTGTHQPQHF	TGTGCCAGCAGTTACAGTACAGGGACTCATCAGCCCCAGCATTTT
TRBV6-5	NA	TRBD2	TRBJ2-2	CATGGGTGELFF	TGTGCCACTGGGGGGGGTACCGGGGAGCTGTTTTTT
TRBV10-3	once	NA	TRBJ2-1	CAITKEGGNEQFF	TGTGCCATCACAAAGGAAGGGGGAAATGAGCAGTTCTTC
TRBV12-5	NA	NA	TRBJ2-7	CASGLNGYEQYF	TGTGCTAGTGGTTTAAACGGCTACGAGCAGTACTTC
TRBV27	NA	NA	TRBJ1-5	CASSPTEGVTGNQPQHF	TGTGCCAGCAGCCCGACGGAGGGGGTTACCGGGAATCAGCCCCAGCATTTT
TRBV28	NA	NA	TRBJ1-1	CASRLPTGRDTEAFF	TGTGCCAGCAGGCTCCCCACGGGTCGAGACACTGAAGCTTTCTTT
TRBV18	once	TRBD1	TRBJ1-4	CASSPDRVELFF	TGTGCCAGCTCTCCGGACAGGGTAGAACTGTTTTTT
TRBV9	NA	TRBD1	TRBJ1-1	CASSARNLAGRTGLTEAFF	TGTGCCAGCAGCGCCAGAAACCTAGCCGGGAGGACAGGGCTCACTGAAGCTTTCTTT
TRBV18	once	NA	TRBJ2-2	CASSPPVRTGELFF	TGTGCCAGCTCACCGCCGGTTCGCACCGGGGAGCTGTTTTTT
TRBV5-4	NA	NA	TRBJ2-5	CASSLGGGRQETQYF	TGTGCCAGCAGCTTGGGAGGGGGGCGGCAAGAGACCCAGTACTTC
TRBV6-2/TRBV6-3	NA	NA	TRBJ2-1	CASSPILESSYNEQFF	TGTGCCAGCAGTCCGATTTTGGAGAGCTCCTACAATGAGCAGTTCTTC
TRBV5-1	NA	NA	TRBJ2-3	CASSQRRLTDTQYF	TGCGCCAGCAGCCAGCGCCGGTTGACAGATACGCAGTATTTT
TRBV19	NA	TRBD2	TRBJ2-1	CASGVSSGRTNEQFF	TGTGCCAGTGGGGTGTCTAGCGGGCGTACAAATGAGCAGTTCTTC
TRBV18	once	NA	TRBJ1-1	CASSPQGNTEAFF	TGTGCCAGCTCACCACAAGGGAACACTGAAGCTTTCTTT
TRBV7-9	NA	NA	TRBJ1-3	CASSLLSSGLGNTIYF	TGTGCCAGCAGCTTATTGAGTTCAGGCTTGGGAAACACCATATATTTT
TRBV19	once	NA	TRBJ2-4	CASSPRQTLAKNIQYF	TGTGCCAGTAGTCCCAGACAGACACTAGCCAAAAACATTCAGTACTTC
TRBV7-9	NA	TRBD1	TRBJ1-1	CASSTRTGVYDEAFF	TGTGCCAGCAGCACCAGGACAGGGGTGTATGATGAAGCTTTCTTT
TRBV9	NA	TRBD2	TRBJ2-1	CASSPPGSGRAGEQFF	TGTGCCAGCAGCCCTCCCGGCAGCGGGAGGGCCGGGGAGCAGTTCTTC
TRBV6-2/TRBV6-3	NA	TRBD2	TRBJ2-1	CASSYSKLAGYEQFF	TGTGCCAGCAGTTACTCGAAACTAGCGGGATATGAGCAGTTCTTC
TRBV5-4	NA	TRBD1	TRBJ2-7	CASSPRGLTYEQYF	TGTGCCAGCAGCCCCAGGGGGCTCACCTACGAGCAGTACTTC
TRBV19	NA	NA	TRBJ2-7	CASKSQAYEQYF	TGTGCCAGTAAGAGCCAGGCCTACGAGCAGTACTTC
TRBV3-1/TRBV3-2	NA	NA	TRBJ2-6	CASSQERPLLEFSGANVLTF	TGTGCCAGCAGCCAGGAAAGGCCTCTCCTTGAATTCTCTGGGGCCAACGTCCTGACTTTC
TRBV2	NA	NA	TRBJ1-3	CATGPSGNTIYF	TGTGCCACCGGACCCTCTGGAAACACCATATATTTT
TRBV5-4	NA	NA	TRBJ2-3	CASSTPTVSTDTQYF	TGTGCCAGCAGCACGCCAACGGTGAGCACAGATACGCAGTATTTT
TRBV11-2	NA	NA	TRBJ2-3	CASSRGGTGRTDTQYF	TGTGCCAGCAGCCGAGGTGGTACAGGCCGAACAGATACGCAGTATTTT
TRBV27	NA	NA	TRBJ2-2	CASTQGRIHTGELFF	TGTGCCAGCACTCAGGGGCGGATACACACCGGGGAGCTGTTTTTT
TRBV7-3	once	TRBD2	TRBJ2-3	CASSLASGRTDTQYF	TGTGCCAGCAGCCTGGCTAGCGGGAGAACAGATACGCAGTATTTT
TRBV5-6	few	NA	TRBJ2-7	CASSLASGEQYF	TGTGCCAGCAGCTTGGCCTCAGGGGAGCAGTACTTC
TRBV2	NA	NA	TRBJ2-7	CASSESSARTYEQYF	TGTGCCAGCAGCGAATCTAGCGCCCGGACCTACGAGCAGTACTTC
TRBV5-1	NA	NA	TRBJ1-6	CASSFGGAGDSPLHF	TGCGCCAGCAGCTTCGGGGGAGCGGGGGATTCACCCCTCCACTTT
TRBV10-3	NA	NA	TRBJ2-7	CAISESGQPYEQYF	TGTGCCATCAGTGAGTCCGGACAACCCTACGAGCAGTACTTC
TRBV4-1	once	NA	TRBJ2-1	CASSQGLYNEQFF	TGCGCCAGCAGCCAAGGACTCTACAATGAGCAGTTCTTC
TRBV7-9	NA	NA	TRBJ2-1	CASSLGGMTHNEQFF	TGTGCCAGCAGCTTAGGGGGCATGACACACAATGAGCAGTTCTTC
TRBV27	NA	NA	TRBJ2-3	CASSFSRTTDTQYF	TGTGCCAGCAGTTTCTCTAGAACCACAGATACGCAGTATTTT